This is a list of T cell receptor beta chains from one sample in a study of blood T cell repertoires in COVID-19. TCRdb keeps only in-frame clones here, not all; method: immunoSEQ multiplex PCR. Of some 250,000 clones detected, roughly 80% appear once; the ten largest clones hold 6.5% to 9.5%. Material: peripheral blood. All receptors derive from a woman over 75 with COVID-19, enrolled during active disease. CDR3s include the opening cysteine and the closing phenylalanine or tryptophan. The D gene is left open where the match is weak. Size tells how often a clone was seen (once, few, many) or the class of an expanded clone, and some rows leave it out.

NA	TRBJ1-1	TRBV5-4	TRBD1	TGTGCCAGCAGCTGGGACAGGGGGAACACTGAAGCTTTCTTT	CASSWDRGNTEAFF
NA	TRBJ1-1	TRBV5-3	TRBD1	TGTGCCAGAAGCTTGCAGGGGGCGGACTTCAAAGCTTTCTTT	CARSLQGADFKAFF
NA	TRBJ1-1	TRBV7-2	TRBD1	TGTGCCAGCAGCTTATACAGGGGGCCTGAAGCTTTCTTT	CASSLYRGPEAFF
once	TRBJ2-3	TRBV19	NA	TGTGCCAGTAGTATACAAATCGCAGTGGGCAGGAGCACAGATACGCAGTATTTT	CASSIQIAVGRSTDTQYF
once	TRBJ2-7	TRBV7-2	TRBD2	TGTGCCAGCAGCCCCGCGACGGCTAGCGGGGGCTTATACGAGCAGTACTTC	CASSPATASGGLYEQYF
few	TRBJ2-1	TRBV7-3	NA	TGTGCCAGCAGCTTAATGCACTCAAACAATGAGCAGTTCTTC	CASSLMHSNNEQFF
few	TRBJ2-1	TRBV25-1	TRBD2	TGTGCCAGCAGTGCCCCTCGGACTAGAAGGAATGAGCAGTTCTTC	CASSAPRTRRNEQFF
NA	TRBJ2-7	TRBV18	TRBD2	TGTGCCAGCTCACAGGTGACGGGGGGAACCTACGAGCAGTACTTC	CASSQVTGGTYEQYF
NA	TRBJ2-3	TRBV6-4	NA	TGTGCCAGCAGCCCAAGACAGGAGGCAGATACGCAGTATTTT	CASSPRQEADTQYF
NA	TRBJ2-1	TRBV3-1/TRBV3-2	NA	TGTGCCAGCAGTGAACAGGGCCCCTACAATGAGCAGTTCTTC	CASSEQGPYNEQFF
NA	TRBJ1-2	TRBV27	NA	TGTGCCAGCAGTTTAAATAGACTGGCTAACTATGGCTACACCTTC	CASSLNRLANYGYTF
few	TRBJ1-1	TRBV3-1/TRBV3-2	NA	TGTGCCAGCAGCCCTCCCCGTTCGAACACTGAAGCTTTCTTT	CASSPPRSNTEAFF
NA	TRBJ2-1	TRBV7-9	NA	TGTGCCAGCAGCCCCAGACTCAACAATGAGCAGTTCTTC	CASSPRLNNEQFF
NA	TRBJ1-6	TRBV27	NA	TGTGCCTCCCAGGGGCTGGGGAGTTCACCCCTCCACTTT	CASQGLGSSPLHF
NA	TRBJ2-1	TRBV25-1	NA	TGTGCCAGCAGTGAATACGGTCCCCACAATGAGCAGTTCTTC	CASSEYGPHNEQFF
NA	TRBJ2-5	TRBV10-1	NA	TGCGCCAGCAGTGAAACTTTGGACAGCGGTCAGGGGATACAAGAGACCCAGTACTTC	CASSETLDSGQGIQETQYF